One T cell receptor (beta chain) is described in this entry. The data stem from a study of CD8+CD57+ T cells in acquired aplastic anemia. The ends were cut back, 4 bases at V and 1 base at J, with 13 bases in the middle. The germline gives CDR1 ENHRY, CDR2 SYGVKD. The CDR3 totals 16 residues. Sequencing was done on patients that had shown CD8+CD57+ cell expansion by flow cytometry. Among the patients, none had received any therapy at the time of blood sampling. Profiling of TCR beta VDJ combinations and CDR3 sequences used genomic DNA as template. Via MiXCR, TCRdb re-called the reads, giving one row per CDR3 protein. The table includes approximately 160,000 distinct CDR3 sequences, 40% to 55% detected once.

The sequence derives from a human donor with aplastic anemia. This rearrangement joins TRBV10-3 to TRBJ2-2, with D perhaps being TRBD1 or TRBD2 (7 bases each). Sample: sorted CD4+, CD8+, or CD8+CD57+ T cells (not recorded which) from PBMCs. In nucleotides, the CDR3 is TGTGCCATCAGTGGGGAGGGGGCCAGGAACACCGGGGAGCTGTTTTTT. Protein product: CAISGEGARNTGELFF.